The next 27 T cell receptor beta chains were all read from a single sample in a study of T-cell memory formation after mild COVID-19. TCRdb fed the 5' RACE reads into MiXCR, producing one record per CDR3 protein. This sample has under 450,000 distinct CDR3 sequences; approximately 14% occur once, and the top ten carry less than 25%. Sample: PBMCs or a T cell subset sorted from them (not recorded which). The receptor set was obtained from a man aged 18-30 years who had mild COVID-19 (a few samples of this study predate the infection). Cell type and time point are not known.

The chain links TRBV4-3 to TRBJ2-7; 7 positions agree with TRBD2. CDR3 size: 16 residues. Germline CDR1 LGHNA, CDR2 YSLEER. With V trimmed by 4 bases and J by 2 bases, 11 bases remained unmatched. CDR3 sequence (DNA): TGCGCCAGCAGCCTACGCCTGGGGGGGAGCGCCTACGAGCAGTACTTC. Translating it yields CASSLRLGGSAYEQYF.

This clonotype was detected many times. The rearrangement joins TRBV5-1 to TRBJ1-1, with D perhaps matching TRBD1 (5 bases). Germline V lookup: CDR1 SGHRS, CDR2 YFSETQ. The CDR3 has 17 amino acids. Trimming took off 1 base at V and 4 bases at J, with 20 bases between the two ends. The CDR3 loop is CASSLSAQGAVGTEAFF. The CDR3 bases are TGCGCCAGCAGCTTGTCAGCGCAGGGTGCTGTAGGCACTGAAGCTTTCTTT.

The chain links TRBV2 to TRBJ2-7; no reliable D call. Germline V lookup: CDR1 SNHLY, CDR2 FYNNEI. With 7 bases removed from V and 5 bases from J, the gap between germline ends came to 15 bases. CDR3 length equals 13 residues. The CDR3 is CASIARSVHEQYF. CDR3 nucleotide sequence: TGTGCCAGCATAGCCAGGAGCGTCCACGAGCAGTACTTC.

This clonotype was counted between two and nine times. The chain combines TRBV20-1 with TRBJ1-5; a weak D match, TRBD1 (5 bases). Germline assignment: CDR1 DFQATT and CDR2 SNEGSKA (reference sequence). Trimming took off 3 bases at V and 4 bases at J, with 19 bases between the two ends. The CDR3 consists of 16 residues. CDR3 loop: CSASPFRGRGNQPQHF. CDR3 bases: TGCAGTGCTAGTCCATTCCGCGGACGGGGGAATCAGCCCCAGCATTTT.

The rearrangement links TRBV4-3 to TRBJ2-3, with no clear D. The CDR3 contains 15 residues. V lost 0 bases and J 4 bases, leaving 11 bases between the germline ends. The germline gives CDR1 LGHNA, CDR2 YSLEER. The CDR3 is CASSQEREASDTQYF. CDR3 nucleotides: TGCGCCAGCAGCCAAGAACGAGAGGCGTCAGATACGCAGTATTTT.

This clonotype was seen many times. This rearrangement joins TRBV7-3 to TRBJ1-6, with D possibly TRBD1 on 5 matching bases. This CDR3 contains 15 residues. The V and J ends lost 2 bases and 13 bases respectively, with 18 bases between them. CDR1 and CDR2 from the germline V gene are SGHTA and FQGTGA. CDR3 sequence: CASSLDSGSRGPLHF. Written as DNA, the CDR3 is TGTGCCAGCAGCTTAGACAGCGGGTCGCGGGGGCCCCTCCACTTT.

This clonotype was seen a handful of times. The rearrangement links TRBV11-3 to TRBJ1-1; 11 positions agree with TRBD1. CDR1 SGHNT and CDR2 YENEEA come from the germline V gene. Germline trimming cut 0 bases from V and 0 bases from J; bases unmatched to any gene: 6. This CDR3 spans 18 amino acids. This CDR3 reads CASSLDLDRGPVNTEAFF. The DNA of the CDR3 is TGTGCCAGCAGCTTAGATCTGGACAGGGGGCCCGTGAACACTGAAGCTTTCTTT.

The chain has TRBV4-3 and TRBJ2-6, with D hard to call. Germline CDR1 and CDR2: LGHNA and YSLEER. The CDR3 is 17 residues long. Trimming left V 0 bases short and J 0 bases short, with 9 bases between. CDR3 in amino acids: CASSQDLKISGANVLTF. CDR3 bases: TGCGCCAGCAGCCAAGATTTAAAGATCTCTGGGGCCAACGTCCTGACTTTC.

This clonotype was detected many times. The chain links TRBV5-4 to TRBJ2-1; 7 positions agree with TRBD1. The CDR3 has 15 residues. The germline V gene has CDR1 SGHNT and CDR2 YYREEE (reference sequence). J gave up 3 bases and V 2 bases, and 5 bases lay outside the gene matches. The CDR3 region has the DNA TGTGCCAGCAGCTTAAGGCAGGGGGTCTACAATGAGCAGTTCTTC. Translation gives CASSLRQGVYNEQFF.

The chain combines TRBV2 with TRBJ2-1; possible D gene TRBD1, 5 bases. The DNA end lines up better with TRBJ1-2; the J call may be wrong. Germline V gives CDR1 SNHLY, CDR2 FYNNEI. This CDR3 is built from 12 residues. The CDR3 is CASSEPGYGYTF. Written as DNA, the CDR3 is TGTGCCAGCAGTGAGCCAGGGTATGGCTACACCTTC.

This clonotype was counted between two and nine times. The chain employs TRBV7-6 and TRBJ2-1; maybe TRBD2 (6 bases). The germline V gene encodes CDR1 SGHVS and CDR2 FNYEAQ. CDR3 length: 15 residues. V lost 1 base and J 13 bases, leaving 20 bases between the germline ends. The CDR3 reads CASSLGRDATVRQFF. The CDR3, as DNA: TGTGCCAGCAGCTTAGGGAGGGACGCGACCGTACGACAGTTCTTC.

This clonotype was counted only a few times. The chain uses TRBV6-1 and TRBJ1-4; no firm D call. Trimming took off 8 bases at V and 0 bases at J, with 7 bases between the two ends. The germline V gene has CDR1 MNHNS and CDR2 SASEGT. The CDR3 is made up of 13 amino acids. CDR3 in DNA: TGTGCCAGCCAGGATGCAACTAATGAAAAACTGTTTTTT. It specifies CASQDATNEKLFF.

This clonotype turned up a few times. The chain has TRBV6-2 or TRBV6-3 and TRBJ2-3; 7 bases match TRBD1. Germline V gene sequence: CDR1 MNHEY, CDR2 SVGEGT. The CDR3 has 15 residues. J was trimmed by 1 base and V by 0 bases; bases with no gene match: 1. CDR3 sequence (DNA): TGTGCCAGCAGTTACTCCGGACAGGGCACAGATACGCAGTATTTT. Its translation is CASSYSGQGTDTQYF.

In this sample, this clonotype turned up many times. The chain uses TRBV7-6 and TRBJ2-1, with a possible D match to TRBD2 (6 bases). V shed 4 bases and J shed 7 bases, with 14 bases lying between them. The CDR3 loop spans 14 amino acids. Germline CDR1 reads SGHVS; CDR2 reads FNYEAQ. CDR3 nucleotide sequence: TGTGCCAGCAGCTCCCGGGCCGCGGGGAATGAGCAGTTCTTC. This translates into CASSSRAAGNEQFF.

The chain joins TRBV6-2 or TRBV6-3 to TRBJ2-7; 7 positions match TRBD1. CDR1 is MNHEY and CDR2 is SVGEGT in the germline V gene. V gave up 7 bases and J gave up 3 bases; unmatched junction bases: 12. This CDR3 has 15 residues. CDR3 in DNA: TGTGCCAGCACCGATCCCACAGGGGACGTCTACGAGCAGTACGTC. This encodes CASTDPTGDVYEQYV.

This sequence joins TRBV18 and TRBJ2-1; D is possibly TRBD1 (6 bases). CDR1 and CDR2 from the germline V gene are KGHSH and LQKENI. V was cut by 8 bases and J by 6 bases, with 17 bases left in between. CDR3 length: 14 residues. The CDR3 loop is CASQDTKGVNEQFF. As DNA, the CDR3 is TGTGCCAGCCAAGACACGAAGGGGGTCAATGAGCAGTTCTTC.

This chain links TRBV29-1 with TRBJ2-3, with 10 positions matching TRBD2. V was clipped by 7 bases and J by 0 bases; unmatched bases: 4. Per the germline V gene, CDR1 is SQVTM and CDR2 is ANQGSEA. The CDR3 extends over 14 amino acids. The CDR3: CSDLAGASTDTQYF. The DNA of the CDR3 is TGCAGCGATCTAGCGGGGGCAAGCACAGATACGCAGTATTTT.

CDR3: CASSQASGAPYEQYV. The DNA for the CDR3 is TGCGCCAGCAGCCAGGCTAGCGGGGCCCCCTACGAGCAGTACGTC. The genes are TRBV4-1 and TRBJ2-7, with TRBD2 matching over 9 bases. Germline lookup yields CDR1 MGHRA and CDR2 YSYEKL. V lost 3 bases to trimming and J lost 2 bases; unmatched junction nucleotides: 5. The CDR3 is 15 residues long.

The chain has TRBV9 and TRBJ2-7; tentatively, D is TRBD2 (5 bases). This CDR3 has 18 amino acids. CDR1 and CDR2 from the germline V gene are SGDLS and YYNGEE. Trimming left V 3 bases short and J 8 bases short, with 30 bases between. The CDR3 coding sequence is TGTGCCAGCAGCGCCCCGGATTCTGAACTAGGCGACATCGGGAAGCAGTACTTC. Translation: CASSAPDSELGDIGKQYF.

This clonotype was counted between two and nine times. This sequence joins TRBV20-1 and TRBJ2-7; 7 bases align to TRBD1. Germline values: CDR1 DFQATT, CDR2 SNEGSKA (reference sequence). The CDR3 sequence is 13 residues long. J was trimmed by 2 bases and V by 5 bases; bases with no gene match: 6. The chain's CDR3 is CSAWTGQTYEQYV. Here the CDR3 DNA reads TGCAGTGCTTGGACAGGACAAACCTACGAGCAGTACGTC.

This clonotype was seen a handful of times. The chain employs TRBV6-5 and TRBJ1-1; 7 bases line up with TRBD1. The germline CDR1 and CDR2 sequences are MNHEY and SVGAGI. This CDR3 region has 12 residues. Germline trimming cut 2 bases from V and 10 bases from J; bases unmatched to any gene: 4. The CDR3 nucleotides are TGTGCCAGCAGTTACAGGGGGCTTAGAGCTTTCTTT. Its protein is CASSYRGLRAFF.

The V and J genes are TRBV6-5 and TRBJ1-6; 10 bases agree with TRBD1. Germline CDR1 is MNHEY and CDR2 is SVGAGI. The CDR3 spans 15 residues. After removal of 2 bases from V and 7 bases from J, the junction contained 2 bases not matched to a gene. In DNA, the CDR3 is TGTGCCAGCAGTTACGACAGGGGGCGGAATTCACCCCTCCACTTT. The encoded protein is CASSYDRGRNSPLHF.

The V call is TRBV7-2, the J call TRBJ2-1, with D unclear. This CDR3 contains 15 residues. The V end was cut by 5 bases, the J end by 6 bases, with 17 bases between. Germline V gives CDR1 SGHTA, CDR2 FQGNSA. The CDR3 is CASSGRVPWANEQFF. CDR3 DNA: TGTGCCAGCAGCGGCCGGGTCCCCTGGGCCAATGAGCAGTTCTTC.

This chain connects TRBV19 to TRBJ2-5; 10 nucleotides agree with TRBD1. The CDR3 has 15 residues. Germline V gene lookup returns CDR1 LNHDA and CDR2 SQIVND (reference sequence). The J segment lost 5 bases and the V segment lost 4 bases, leaving 7 bases of the junction unmatched. CDR3: CASSNRDRGHETQYF. CDR3 DNA sequence: TGTGCCAGTAGTAACCGGGACAGGGGCCACGAGACCCAGTACTTC.

This clonotype was seen only a few times. This chain joins TRBV5-4 and TRBJ2-3; D is undetermined. The germline gives CDR1 SGHNT, CDR2 YYREEE (reference sequence). This CDR3 contains 16 residues. Between the trimmed V and J ends, which lost 6 bases and 0 bases, there was a span of 17 bases. The CDR3, as DNA: TGTGCCAGCACCCCTTCTCGGGCGCTTAGCACAGATACGCAGTATTTT. It translates to CASTPSRALSTDTQYF.

This clonotype has a handful of counts. J is TRBJ2-5 and V is TRBV2, with 10 bases matching TRBD2. Germline CDR1 reads SNHLY; CDR2 reads FYNNEI. The CDR3 has 14 amino acids. V shed 7 bases, J shed 5 bases, and the junction held 7 bases outside the gene matches. The CDR3 DNA follows: TGTGCCAGCACTATTAGCGGGGGGTTTGAGACCCAGTACTTC. This sequence encodes CASTISGGFETQYF.

The chain has TRBV6-2 or TRBV6-3 and TRBJ2-5, with D possibly TRBD2 on 6 matching bases. Germline assignment: CDR1 MNHEY and CDR2 SVGEGT. The CDR3 covers 14 residues. The V and J ends lost 4 bases and 7 bases respectively, with 16 bases between them. CDR3 DNA: TGTGCCAGCAGTTCAGGCGGGGCCCGGAGGACCCAGTACTTC. Its protein product is CASSSGGARRTQYF.